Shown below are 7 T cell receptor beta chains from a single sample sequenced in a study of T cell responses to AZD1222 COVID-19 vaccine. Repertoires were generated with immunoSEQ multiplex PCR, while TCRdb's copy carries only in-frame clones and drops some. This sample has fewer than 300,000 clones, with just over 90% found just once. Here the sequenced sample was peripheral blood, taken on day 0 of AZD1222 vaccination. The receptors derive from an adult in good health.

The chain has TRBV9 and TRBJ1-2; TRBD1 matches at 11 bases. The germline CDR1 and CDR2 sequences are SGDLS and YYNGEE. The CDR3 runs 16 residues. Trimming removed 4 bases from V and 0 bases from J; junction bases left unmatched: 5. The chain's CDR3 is CASSSLGQGANYGYTF. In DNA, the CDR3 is TGTGCCAGCAGCTCCTTGGGACAGGGGGCTAACTATGGCTACACCTTC.

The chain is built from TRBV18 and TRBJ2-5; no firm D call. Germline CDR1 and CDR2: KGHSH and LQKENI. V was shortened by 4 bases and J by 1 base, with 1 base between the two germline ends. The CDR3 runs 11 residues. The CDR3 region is CASSLQETQYF. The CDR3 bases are TGTGCCAGCTCACTCCAAGAGACCCAGTACTTC.

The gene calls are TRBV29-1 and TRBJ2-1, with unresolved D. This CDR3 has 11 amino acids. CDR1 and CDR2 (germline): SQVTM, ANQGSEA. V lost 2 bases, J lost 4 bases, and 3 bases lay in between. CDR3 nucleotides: TGCAGCGTTGAATATTACAATGAGCAGTTCTTC. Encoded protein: CSVEYYNEQFF.

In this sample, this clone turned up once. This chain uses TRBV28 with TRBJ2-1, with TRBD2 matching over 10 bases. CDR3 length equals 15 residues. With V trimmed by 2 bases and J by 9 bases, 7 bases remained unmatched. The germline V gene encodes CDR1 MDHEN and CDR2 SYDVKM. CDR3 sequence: CASSLVLAGVSEQFF. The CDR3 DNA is TGTGCCAGCAGTTTAGTGCTAGCGGGAGTCAGTGAGCAGTTCTTC.

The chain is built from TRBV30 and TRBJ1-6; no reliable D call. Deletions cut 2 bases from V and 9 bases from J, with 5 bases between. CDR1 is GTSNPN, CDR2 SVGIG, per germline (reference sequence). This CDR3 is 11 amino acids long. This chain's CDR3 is CAWSIASPLHF. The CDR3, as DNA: TGTGCCTGGAGTATCGCTTCACCCCTCCACTTT.

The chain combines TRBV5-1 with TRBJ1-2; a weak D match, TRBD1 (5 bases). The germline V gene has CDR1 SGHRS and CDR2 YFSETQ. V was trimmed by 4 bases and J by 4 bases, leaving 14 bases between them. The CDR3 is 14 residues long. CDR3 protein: CASSHPGPFYGYTF. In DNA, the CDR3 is TGCGCCAGCAGCCACCCGGGGCCTTTCTATGGCTACACCTTC.

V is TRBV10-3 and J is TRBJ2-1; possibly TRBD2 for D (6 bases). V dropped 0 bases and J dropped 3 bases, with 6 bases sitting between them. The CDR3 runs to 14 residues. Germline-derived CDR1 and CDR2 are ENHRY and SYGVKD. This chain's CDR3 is CAISESEGYNEQFF. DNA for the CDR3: TGTGCCATCAGTGAGTCGGAGGGCTACAATGAGCAGTTCTTC.